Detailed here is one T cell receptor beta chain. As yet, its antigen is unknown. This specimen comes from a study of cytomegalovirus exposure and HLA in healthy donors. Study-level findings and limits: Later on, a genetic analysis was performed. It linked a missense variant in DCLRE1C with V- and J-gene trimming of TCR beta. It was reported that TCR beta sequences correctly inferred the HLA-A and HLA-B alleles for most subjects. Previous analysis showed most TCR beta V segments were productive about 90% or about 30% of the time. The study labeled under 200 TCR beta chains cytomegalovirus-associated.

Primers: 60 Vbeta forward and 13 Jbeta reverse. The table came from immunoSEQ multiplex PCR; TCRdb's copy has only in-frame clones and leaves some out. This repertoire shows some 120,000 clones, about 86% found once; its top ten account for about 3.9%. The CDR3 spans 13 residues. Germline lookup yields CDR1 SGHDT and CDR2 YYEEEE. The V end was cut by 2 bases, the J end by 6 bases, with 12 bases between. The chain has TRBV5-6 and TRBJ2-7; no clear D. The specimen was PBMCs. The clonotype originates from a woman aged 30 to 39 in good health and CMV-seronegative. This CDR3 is CASSFQTGGEQYF. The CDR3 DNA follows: TGTGCCAGCAGCTTTCAGACCGGCGGCGAGCAGTACTTC.